Shown below are 2 T cell receptor beta chains from a single sample sequenced in a study of CD8+ T cells in alopecia areata. RNA extraction was followed by reverse transcription into cDNA, which acted as the sequencing template. Clones were sequenced by immunoSEQ multiplex PCR, and TCRdb holds only the in-frame ones, with some missing. This sample yields over 95,000 clones, of which approximately 51% are seen a single time; around 3.4% belongs to the top ten. The treatment denotes: oral pan-JAK inhibitor, 5-10 mg twice daily. Source: CD4+ T cells sorted from blood, taken at week 24, from a patient treated with tofacitinib. The receptors were gathered from a human donor with alopecia areata.

The rearrangement joins TRBV6-5 to TRBJ1-2; maybe TRBD1 (5 bases). Germline assignment: CDR1 MNHEY and CDR2 SVGAGI. V dropped 6 bases and J dropped 5 bases, with 10 bases sitting between them. The CDR3 runs 12 residues. CDR3: CASRYQGYGYTF. The CDR3 nucleotides are TGTGCCAGCAGGTATCAGGGATATGGCTACACCTTC.

This clone turned up a few times. The same CDR3 can be traced to other DNA sequences in this sample. V gene TRBV9 combines with J gene TRBJ2-5, with a weak D call TRBD2 (5 bases). Germline CDR1 SGDLS, CDR2 YYNGEE. The CDR3 runs to 13 residues. Trimming shortened V by 0 bases and J by 5 bases, and 8 bases separated the two germline ends. The CDR3: CASSVAGVETQYF. CDR3 nucleotide sequence: TGTGCCAGCAGCGTAGCCGGGGTGGAGACCCAGTACTTC.